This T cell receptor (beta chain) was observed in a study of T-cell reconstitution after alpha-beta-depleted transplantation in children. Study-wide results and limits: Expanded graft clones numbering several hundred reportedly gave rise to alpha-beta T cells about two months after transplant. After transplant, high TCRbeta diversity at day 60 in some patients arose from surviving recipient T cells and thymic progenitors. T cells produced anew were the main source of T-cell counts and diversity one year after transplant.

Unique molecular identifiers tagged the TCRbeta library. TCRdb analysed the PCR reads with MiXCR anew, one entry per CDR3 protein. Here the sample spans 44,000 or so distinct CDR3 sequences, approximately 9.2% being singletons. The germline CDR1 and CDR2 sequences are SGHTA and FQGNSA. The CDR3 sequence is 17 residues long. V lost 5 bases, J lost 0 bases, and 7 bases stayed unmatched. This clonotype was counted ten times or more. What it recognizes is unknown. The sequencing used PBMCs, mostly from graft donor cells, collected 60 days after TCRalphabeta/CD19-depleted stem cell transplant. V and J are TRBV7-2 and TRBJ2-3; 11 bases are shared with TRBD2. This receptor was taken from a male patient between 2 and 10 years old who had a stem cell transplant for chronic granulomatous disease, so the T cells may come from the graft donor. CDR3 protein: CASSALGTSGSTDTQYF. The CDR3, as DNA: TGTGCCAGCAGCGCCCTGGGGACTAGCGGTAGCACAGATACGCAGTATTTT.